Listed below are T cell receptor beta chains from one sample, sequenced in a study of blood T cell repertoires in COVID-19. Method: immunoSEQ multiplex PCR; TCRdb's copy keeps in-frame clones and lacks some. The table has roughly 180,000 clones, roughly 78% seen once. Sequencing was performed on peripheral blood. These receptors were taken from a woman aged 55-69 years with COVID-19, enrolled during active disease. The CDR3 runs from the conserved cysteine through the conserved F or W. The D gene is left open where the match is weak. Rows give clone size only sometimes, using once, few, many, or a class for an expanded clone.

v_gene: TRBV28; j_gene: TRBJ2-3; abundance: NA; d_gene: TRBD2; CDR3aa: CASRGAGGRGTDTQYF; CDR3nt: TGTGCCAGCCGCGGGGCGGGGGGGCGCGGCACAGATACGCAGTATTTT
v_gene: TRBV7-9; j_gene: TRBJ2-7; abundance: NA; d_gene: NA; CDR3aa: CASSLDYGEQYF; CDR3nt: TGTGCCAGCAGCTTAGATTACGGCGAGCAGTACTTC
v_gene: TRBV10-3; j_gene: TRBJ1-1; abundance: NA; d_gene: NA; CDR3aa: CAISDRVVGNTEAFF; CDR3nt: TGTGCCATCAGTGACAGGGTGGTTGGGAACACTGAAGCTTTCTTT
v_gene: TRBV6-5; j_gene: TRBJ2-2; abundance: NA; d_gene: NA; CDR3aa: CASSWDIASTGELFF; CDR3nt: TGTGCCAGCAGTTGGGACATCGCATCCACCGGGGAGCTGTTTTTT
v_gene: TRBV28; j_gene: TRBJ1-5; abundance: NA; d_gene: TRBD1; CDR3aa: CASSGTGVFQPQHF; CDR3nt: TGTGCCAGCAGCGGGACAGGGGTTTTTCAGCCCCAGCATTTT
v_gene: TRBV3-1/TRBV3-2; j_gene: TRBJ1-1; abundance: NA; d_gene: NA; CDR3aa: CASSQEAGVTEAFF; CDR3nt: TGTGCCAGCAGCCAAGAGGCCGGGGTCACTGAAGCTTTCTTT
v_gene: TRBV19; j_gene: TRBJ2-1; abundance: NA; d_gene: TRBD2; CDR3aa: CASSIGGRSDEQFF; CDR3nt: TGTGCCAGTAGTATAGGCGGGAGAAGCGATGAGCAGTTCTTC
v_gene: TRBV9; j_gene: TRBJ1-1; abundance: NA; d_gene: NA; CDR3aa: CASSPTVNTEAFF; CDR3nt: TGTGCCAGCAGCCCGACAGTGAACACTGAAGCTTTCTTT
v_gene: TRBV20-1; j_gene: TRBJ1-4; abundance: once; d_gene: TRBD1; CDR3aa: CSARGTGEKLFF; CDR3nt: TGCAGTGCTCGTGGGACAGGGGAAAAACTGTTTTTT
v_gene: TRBV6-2/TRBV6-3; j_gene: TRBJ2-3; abundance: once; d_gene: TRBD1; CDR3aa: CASSRDRVDTQYF; CDR3nt: TGTGCCAGCAGCCGGGACAGGGTTGATACGCAGTATTTT
v_gene: TRBV28; j_gene: TRBJ1-6; abundance: NA; d_gene: NA; CDR3aa: CASSLLGAASSYNSPLHF; CDR3nt: TGTGCCAGCAGTTTATTGGGGGCAGCAAGCTCCTATAATTCACCCCTCCACTTT
v_gene: TRBV19; j_gene: TRBJ2-6; abundance: NA; d_gene: NA; CDR3aa: CASSMGGTGANVLTF; CDR3nt: TGTGCCAGTAGTATGGGGGGAACTGGGGCCAACGTCCTGACTTTC
v_gene: TRBV10-3; j_gene: TRBJ2-1; abundance: few; d_gene: NA; CDR3aa: CAISEETGSYNEQFF; CDR3nt: TGTGCCATCAGTGAAGAGACGGGCTCCTACAATGAGCAGTTCTTC
v_gene: TRBV6-6; j_gene: TRBJ2-1; abundance: few; d_gene: NA; CDR3aa: CASSRLTSFRGYYNEQFF; CDR3nt: TGTGCCAGCAGTCGCCTTACTAGCTTCAGAGGGTACTACAATGAGCAGTTCTTC
v_gene: TRBV24-1; j_gene: TRBJ2-5; abundance: NA; d_gene: NA; CDR3aa: CATSDRTEYQETQYF; CDR3nt: TGTGCCACCAGTGACCGGACAGAGTATCAAGAGACCCAGTACTTC
v_gene: TRBV5-1; j_gene: TRBJ1-3; abundance: once; d_gene: NA; CDR3aa: CASSLGQSSSGNTIYF; CDR3nt: TGCGCCAGCAGCTTGGGACAGTCGAGCTCTGGAAACACCATATATTTT
v_gene: TRBV30; j_gene: TRBJ2-7; abundance: NA; d_gene: NA; CDR3aa: CAWSVRGGKIGEQYF; CDR3nt: TGTGCCTGGAGTGTACGGGGCGGGAAAATTGGCGAGCAGTACTTC
v_gene: TRBV10-2; j_gene: TRBJ1-5; abundance: NA; d_gene: NA; CDR3aa: CASRGGTSNQPQHF; CDR3nt: TGCGCCAGCAGGGGGGGAACTAGCAATCAGCCCCAGCATTTT
v_gene: TRBV19; j_gene: TRBJ2-6; abundance: NA; d_gene: TRBD2; CDR3aa: CASSMMVAGGASGANVLTF; CDR3nt: TGTGCCAGTAGTATGATGGTGGCGGGGGGCGCGTCTGGGGCCAACGTCCTGACTTTC
v_gene: TRBV27; j_gene: TRBJ1-1; abundance: few; d_gene: TRBD1; CDR3aa: CASRTGTALNTEAFF; CDR3nt: TGTGCCAGTCGAACCGGGACAGCCTTGAACACTGAAGCTTTCTTT
v_gene: TRBV28; j_gene: TRBJ1-2; abundance: NA; d_gene: NA; CDR3aa: CASKGQGYGYTF; CDR3nt: TGTGCCAGCAAGGGGCAGGGATATGGCTACACCTTC
v_gene: TRBV28; j_gene: TRBJ1-2; abundance: once; d_gene: TRBD1; CDR3aa: CASRQGTDQTF; CDR3nt: TGTGCCAGCAGACAAGGGACAGATCAAACCTTC
v_gene: TRBV7-2; j_gene: TRBJ2-2; abundance: few; d_gene: NA; CDR3aa: CASSLRVTGELFF; CDR3nt: TGTGCCAGCAGCTTGAGGGTTACCGGGGAGCTGTTTTTT
v_gene: TRBV3-1/TRBV3-2; j_gene: TRBJ2-3; abundance: NA; d_gene: NA; CDR3aa: CASSQNWSFVSTDTQYF; CDR3nt: TGTGCCAGCAGCCAAAACTGGTCCTTTGTTAGCACAGATACGCAGTATTTT
v_gene: TRBV4-2; j_gene: TRBJ1-3; abundance: NA; d_gene: NA; CDR3aa: CASSQVSADSGNTIYF; CDR3nt: TGTGCCAGCAGCCAAGTGAGCGCCGACTCTGGAAACACCATATATTTT
v_gene: TRBV3-1/TRBV3-2; j_gene: TRBJ1-3; abundance: NA; d_gene: NA; CDR3aa: CASSQYSTGNTIYF; CDR3nt: TGTGCCAGCAGCCAATATTCAACCGGGAACACCATATATTTT
v_gene: TRBV7-9; j_gene: TRBJ1-2; abundance: NA; d_gene: NA; CDR3aa: CASSLGLQGDGYTF; CDR3nt: TGTGCCAGCAGCTTAGGCCTACAGGGTGATGGCTACACCTTC
v_gene: TRBV27; j_gene: TRBJ2-5; abundance: NA; d_gene: NA; CDR3aa: CASRAQSAGETQYF; CDR3nt: TGTGCCAGCAGAGCCCAATCGGCCGGGGAGACCCAGTACTTC
v_gene: TRBV7-3; j_gene: TRBJ2-5; abundance: NA; d_gene: NA; CDR3aa: CASSQGLQETQYF; CDR3nt: TGTGCCAGCAGCCAGGGACTTCAAGAGACCCAGTACTTC
v_gene: TRBV2; j_gene: TRBJ1-5; abundance: NA; d_gene: TRBD1; CDR3aa: CASNPTGSNQPQHF; CDR3nt: TGTGCCAGCAACCCGACAGGGAGCAATCAGCCCCAGCATTTT
v_gene: TRBV19; j_gene: TRBJ2-4; abundance: NA; d_gene: TRBD2; CDR3aa: CASSSPLSGLAGIAKNIQYF; CDR3nt: TGTGCCAGTAGTTCCCCCCTGAGCGGACTAGCGGGGATAGCCAAAAACATTCAGTACTTC
v_gene: TRBV5-4; j_gene: TRBJ2-1; abundance: NA; d_gene: NA; CDR3aa: CASSLSGTLNEQFF; CDR3nt: TGTGCCAGCAGCCTCTCCGGGACTCTCAATGAGCAGTTCTTC
v_gene: TRBV5-1; j_gene: TRBJ2-3; abundance: once; d_gene: TRBD2; CDR3aa: CASSFSGGADTQYF; CDR3nt: TGCGCCAGCAGTTTTAGCGGGGGGGCTGACACGCAGTATTTT
v_gene: TRBV7-9; j_gene: TRBJ1-1; abundance: few; d_gene: TRBD1; CDR3aa: CASSPRQGENTEAFF; CDR3nt: TGTGCCAGCAGCCCAAGACAGGGAGAAAACACTGAAGCTTTCTTT
v_gene: TRBV3-1/TRBV3-2; j_gene: TRBJ2-5; abundance: NA; d_gene: NA; CDR3aa: CASSQEPDKKTQYF; CDR3nt: TGTGCCAGCAGCCAAGAACCCGACAAAAAGACCCAGTACTTC
v_gene: TRBV10-3; j_gene: TRBJ1-2; abundance: NA; d_gene: TRBD1; CDR3aa: CAISHGTDYGYTF; CDR3nt: TGTGCCATCAGTCACGGGACAGACTATGGCTACACCTTC
v_gene: TRBV9; j_gene: TRBJ2-2; abundance: once; d_gene: TRBD2; CDR3aa: CASSVLAGETGELFF; CDR3nt: TGTGCCAGCAGCGTACTAGCGGGGGAAACCGGGGAGCTGTTTTTT
v_gene: TRBV7-6; j_gene: TRBJ2-5; abundance: NA; d_gene: NA; CDR3aa: CASSPGRVRETQYF; CDR3nt: TGTGCCAGCAGTCCAGGCAGGGTTCGGGAGACCCAGTACTTC
v_gene: TRBV5-4; j_gene: TRBJ1-4; abundance: NA; d_gene: TRBD1; CDR3aa: CASSLGTGSEKLFF; CDR3nt: TGTGCCAGCAGCTTGGGGACAGGGAGTGAAAAACTGTTTTTT
v_gene: TRBV28; j_gene: TRBJ2-2; abundance: NA; d_gene: TRBD2; CDR3aa: CASSPAPGLAGGRDTGELFF; CDR3nt: TGTGCCAGCAGTCCAGCTCCGGGACTAGCGGGGGGGAGGGACACCGGGGAGCTGTTTTTT